This TCR beta chain was sequenced during a study of multiple sclerosis patients with progressive multifocal leukoencephalopathy. Time point reported: time of PML onset. CDR3 length: 13 amino acids. CDR1 is MNHNS, CDR2 SASEGT, per germline. The ends lost 6 bases at V and 5 bases at J; junction bases unmatched: 5. TCRdb's copy holds only in-frame clones and misses some; the assay was immunoSEQ multiplex PCR. The sample consists of about 31,000 clones, roughly 89% of them appearing once. The sequence was obtained from a woman aged 40-49 years with progressive multifocal leukoencephalopathy. Sequenced material: PBMCs, taken from a patient treated with natalizumab. The J gene is TRBJ2-7, the V gene TRBV6-1; TRBD2 aligns across 9 bases. The CDR3 bases are TGTGCCAGCAGAGCTAGCGGGGTAGACGAGCAGTACTTC. It codes for CASRASGVDEQYF.